Listed below are T cell receptor beta chains from one sample, sequenced in a study of Ad26.COV2.S vaccination and SARS-CoV-2 variants. TCRdb keeps only in-frame clones here, not all; method: immunoSEQ multiplex PCR. This table has about 420,000 clones, approximately 88% appearing once. The sequences come from peripheral blood, collected in a trial of Ad26.COV2.S vaccine versus placebo. These receptor sequences come from a person aged 18-60 years who received the Ad26.COV2.S COVID-19 vaccine or a placebo. The conserved cysteine and the conserved F or W are not part of the CDR3 here.

v_call,cdr3_aa
TRBV7-9,ASSLARTGSTYEQY
TRBV28,ASSFGQANEKLF
TRBV11-1,ASSYNGEQF
TRBV4-1,ASSERGAETQY
TRBV7-9,ASSRIAGGPGETQY
TRBV5-6,ASSPQGQYTEAF
TRBV12-3/TRBV12-4,ASSWTGNYGYT
TRBV29-1,SVAWDSYNEQF
TRBV7-9,ASSSVAGGHYEQY
TRBV19,ASSLGETGELF
TRBV5-1,ASSFPGDTGELF
TRBV11-2,ASSSGTILAGGRPNEQF
TRBV4-3,ASSRGQYNQPQH
TRBV19,ASSMIRDSGNYGYT
TRBV19,ASSISSGQGYFVTEAF
TRBV5-4,ASSLGSRNQPQH
TRBV19,ASSAYRGVVLNTEAF
TRBV19,ASSMASGGTRETQY
TRBV2,ASLNGNEAF
TRBV7-9,ASSLVMRGFGPLH
TRBV6-2/TRBV6-3,ASSTSRKTQY
TRBV5-6,ASSPRTGRNQPQH
TRBV28,ASSILSGTQNNYGYT
TRBV4-2,ASSQVKTRVIMGEQY
TRBV5-4,ASSAGQLNTEAF
TRBV7-2,ASSLGVGQNTEAF
TRBV4-1,ASSQVGGTEAF
TRBV6-6,ASSYPGPNSPLH
TRBV27,ASSLLLGGDTEAF
TRBV11-2,ASSLVTGGYEQY
TRBV28,AGGRGNQPQH
TRBV29-1,SVDRTSLETQY
TRBV7-3,ASSFGRGGTDTQY
TRBV7-8,ASSLSRGPQH
TRBV7-2,ASSPASGGPYEQY
TRBV29-1,SVAGTGNTGELF
TRBV7-8,ASSLRLGRNTGELF
TRBV9,ASRSTLGGYT
TRBV7-3,ASSLQDRAGYT
TRBV7-6,ASSPLAPGTSGGTTDTQY
TRBV7-9,ASSLLSPVPGYT
TRBV5-1,ASSFTRGSSDTQY
TRBV14,ASSQDIRDRGSGNTIY
TRBV6-5,ASSYSGLGTDTQY
TRBV6-5,ASSPRGVGYGYT